The clone carrying this T cell receptor beta chain has a handful of counts. Its antigen remains unknown. These data belong to a study of PD-1 blockade in classical Hodgkin lymphoma. General study points: Patients who initiated nivolumab within 1 year of ASCT were excluded. Baseline TCR diversity was reportedly lower in newly diagnosed patients than healthy donors.

Specified time point: cycle 4 day 1 (C4D1), after six to seven weeks of nivolumab. No patient escaped relapse after autologous stem cell transplantation, and brentuximab vedotin exposure varied. Produced via immunoSEQ multiplex PCR; TCRdb's table is partial and in-frame only. The sample lists tens of thousands of clones, approximately 83% occurring once. Trimming shortened V by 8 bases and J by 4 bases, and 6 bases separated the two germline ends. This CDR3 is 11 amino acids long. The V gene's germline CDR1 is KGHSH and CDR2 LQKENI. The TCR was taken from a human donor with classical Hodgkin lymphoma. The starting material was peripheral blood mononuclear cells (PBMCs), obtained before the fourth cycle of nivolumab. The chain recombines TRBV18 with TRBJ2-1; no firm D call. The CDR3 protein is CASRMYNEQFF. CDR3 in DNA: TGTGCCAGCCGCATGTACAATGAGCAGTTCTTC.